A single sample is the source of the 7 T cell receptor beta chains below, sequenced in a study of beta chain features in type 1 diabetes. The whole isolated RNA underwent reverse transcription, so sequencing captured expressed TCRB transcripts. Clones were read by immunoSEQ multiplex PCR, and TCRdb kept only the in-frame ones, dropping some. The sample includes 80,000 to 90,000 clones, 25% to 35% of them seen just once. The sequenced sample consisted of stem cell memory CD4+ T cells from blood. These receptors came from a woman between 18 and 29 years old in good health.

The chain couples TRBV5-1 to TRBJ2-2; TRBD2 matches at 10 bases. The V and J ends lost 5 bases and 10 bases, in that order; junction bases with no gene match: 14. Per the germline V gene, CDR1 is SGHRS and CDR2 is YFSETQ. CDR3 length: 16 amino acids. CDR3 nucleotide sequence: TGCGCCAGCAGGATCCGCGGGACTAGCGAGAACGTGGAGCTGTTTTTT. This codes for CASRIRGTSENVELFF. Drawing the rest from reference TRBV5-1 and TRBJ2-2, the complete variable domain is KAGVTQTPRYLIKTRGQQVTLSCSPISGHRSVSWYQQTPGQGLQFLFEYFSETQRNKGNFPGRFSGRQFSNSRSEMNVSTLELGDSALYLCASRIRGTSENVELFFGEGSRLTVL.

This clone was seen a few times. The chain carries TRBV29-1 and TRBJ1-1; tentative D call: TRBD1 (6 bases). The CDR3 is 13 residues long. Germline lookup yields CDR1 SQVTM and CDR2 ANQGSEA. V was clipped by 7 bases and J by 0 bases, with 12 bases between them. CDR3 protein: CSARTDLNTEAFF. The CDR3 region has the DNA TGCAGCGCCAGGACAGACCTGAACACTGAAGCTTTCTTT.

This clone has more than one count but fewer than ten. This chain links TRBV23-1 with TRBJ1-1; a weak D match, TRBD1 (5 bases). TRBV23-1 qualifies as an ORF whose function is uncertain. V was clipped by 2 bases and J by 7 bases, with 11 bases between them. The CDR3 length is 13 residues. The chain's CDR3 is CASSQGSTVEAFF. The CDR3 coding sequence is TGCGCCAGCAGTCAAGGCTCGACAGTTGAAGCTTTCTTT.

This clone has just a few counts. The chain uses TRBV7-8 and TRBJ2-4; 14 bases are shared with TRBD2. Germline values: CDR1 SGHVS, CDR2 FQNEAQ. V trimming: 5 bases; J trimming: 7 bases; junction bases outside the gene matches: 4. The CDR3 totals 15 residues. The CDR3 nucleotides are TGTGCCAGCAGCAAGGGACTAGCGGGAGCGAACATTCAGTACTTC. It codes for CASSKGLAGANIQYF.

The J gene is TRBJ2-1, the V gene TRBV5-1, with D tentatively TRBD2 (5 bases). The CDR3 extends over 14 amino acids. Trimming pared 2 bases from V and 2 bases from J, leaving 8 bases between. The V gene's germline CDR1 is SGHRS and CDR2 YFSETQ. CDR3 nucleotides: TGCGCCAGCAGCTTTAACGGGGCCTACAATGAGCAGTTCTTC. Its translation is CASSFNGAYNEQFF.

V and J are TRBV14 and TRBJ1-1, with D maybe TRBD1 (5 bases). This CDR3 has 13 residues. Germline assignment: CDR1 SGHDN and CDR2 FVKESK. V dropped 6 bases and J dropped 1 base, with 9 bases sitting between them. CDR3 coding DNA: TGTGCCAGCAGTCTACAGGCGAACACTGAAGCTTTCTTT. It encodes CASSLQANTEAFF. The variable domain in full, completed from reference TRBV14 and TRBJ1-1, reads EAGVTQFPSHSVIEKGQTVTLRCDPISGHDNLYWYRRVMGKEIKFLLHFVKESKQDESGMPNNRFLAERTGGTYSTLKVQPAELEDSGVYFCASSLQANTEAFFGQGTRLTVV.

The rearrangement joins TRBV4-2 to TRBJ2-3; 10 bases map to TRBD2. CDR1 is LGHNA, CDR2 YNFKEQ, per germline. Trimming cost V 2 bases and J 3 bases; bases outside gene matches: 2. The CDR3 is made up of 15 amino acids. This CDR3 is CASSQSSGRTDTQYF. CDR3 bases: TGTGCCAGCAGCCAAAGTAGCGGGAGGACAGATACGCAGTATTTT.